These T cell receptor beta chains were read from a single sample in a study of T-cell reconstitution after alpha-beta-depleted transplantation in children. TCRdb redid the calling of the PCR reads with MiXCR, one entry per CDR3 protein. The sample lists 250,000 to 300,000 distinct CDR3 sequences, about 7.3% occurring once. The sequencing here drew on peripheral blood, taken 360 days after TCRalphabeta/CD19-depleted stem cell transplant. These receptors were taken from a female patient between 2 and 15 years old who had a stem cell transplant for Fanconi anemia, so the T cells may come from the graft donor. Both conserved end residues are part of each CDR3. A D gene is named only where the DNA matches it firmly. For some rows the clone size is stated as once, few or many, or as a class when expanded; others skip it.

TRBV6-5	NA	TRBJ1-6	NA	CASQRGDSPLHF	TGTGCCAGCCAAAGGGGGGATTCACCCCTCCACTTT
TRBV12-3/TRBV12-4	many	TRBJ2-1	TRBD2	CASSLGLAGGPLRNEQFF	TGTGCCAGCAGTTTAGGACTAGCGGGAGGGCCTTTGAGGAATGAGCAGTTCTTC
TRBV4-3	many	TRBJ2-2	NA	CASSQDFGAGELFF	NA
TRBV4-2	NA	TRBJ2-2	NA	CASSQDTSTGELFF	TGTGCCAGCAGCCAAGATACGTCCACCGGGGAGCTGTTTTTT
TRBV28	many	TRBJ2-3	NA	CASRGATSTDTQYF	TGTGCCAGCAGGGGAGCTACTAGCACAGATACGCAGTATTTT
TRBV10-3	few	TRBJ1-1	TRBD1	CAISDLTGGRTEAFF	TGTGCCATCAGTGACCTCACAGGGGGCAGGACTGAAGCTTTCTTT
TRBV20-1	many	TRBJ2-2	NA	CSARDTGRTGELFF	TGCAGTGCTAGAGATACGGGGCGCACCGGGGAGCTGTTTTTT
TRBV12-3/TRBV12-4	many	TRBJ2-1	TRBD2	CASSLGSGGAGEQFF	TGTGCCAGCAGTTTAGGTAGCGGGGGGGCGGGAGAGCAGTTCTTC
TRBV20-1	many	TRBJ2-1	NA	CSARRLATYNEQFF	TGCAGTGCTAGAAGGCTAGCTACCTACAATGAGCAGTTCTTC
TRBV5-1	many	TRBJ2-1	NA	CASSQGLSSYNEQFF	TGCGCCAGCAGCCAGGGGCTGAGCTCCTACAATGAGCAGTTCTTC
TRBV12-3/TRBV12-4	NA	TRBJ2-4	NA	CAISFKISVARAKNIQYF	TGTGCCATCAGTTTTAAGATAAGTGTGGCTAGGGCCAAAAACATTCAGTACTTC
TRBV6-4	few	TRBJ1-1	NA	CASSDTEAFF	TGTGCCAGCAGTGACACTGAAGCTTTCTTT
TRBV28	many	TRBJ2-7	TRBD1	CASFRTGGYEQYF	TGTGCCAGTTTTCGGACAGGGGGGTACGAGCAGTACTTC
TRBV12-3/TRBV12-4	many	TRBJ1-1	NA	CASAWAGAYGNTEAFF	TGTGCCAGCGCCTGGGCCGGGGCCTACGGGAACACTGAAGCTTTCTTT